This T cell receptor beta chain was profiled in a study of blood T cell repertoires in COVID-19 (dated by TCRdb to 2020 to 2022). General notes on the study: Samples covering the acute and convalescent phases of COVID-19 were provided by collaborators in the United States, Italy and Spain. The repertoires were released in a freely available public database intended as a resource for research on the immune response to SARS-CoV-2. The material from the prospective study consisted of cDNA or gDNA derived from T cells, B-cell-depleted T cells, or PBMCs. Nearly every sample came with metadata listing a de-identified subject ID, COVID-19 status, age in years and sex. Samples came from the ongoing ImmuneRACE study (first 160 participants) plus 1,254 subjects from 6 global collaborators. Where available, HLA class I and class II types were taken from metadata supplied by the sample provider and were not determined by assay-based typing. The dataset comprised deeply sampled blood TCRbeta repertoires from subjects exposed to, actively infected with, or recovered from COVID-19. Overall study results and their limits: How much clinical and demographic metadata was included differed by source and by participant, and the metadata was provided uncurated.

As concerns this clone: The specificity of this receptor is unknown. Base qualities were left out, and no much larger clone turns up one base away.

CDR1 and CDR2, looked up from the germline V gene, are SGHRS and YFSETQ. At the junction V is shortened by 1 base and J by 10 bases; bases outside the gene matches: 9. The CDR3, from cysteine to phenylalanine, totals 15 residues. Only the CDR3 DNA stays, 45 bases, in frame from base 1. Participants in the prospective study were enrolled through a virtual design, were aged roughly 18 to 90 years, and lived in about two dozen United States geographic areas. Cohort assignment in the prospective study relied on participant-reported clinical history from a screening survey and a study questionnaire. Recovered participants in ImmuneRACE Cohort 3 were defined as having two consecutive negative NP/OP PCR tests, clearance from a healthcare professional, or resolution of symptoms. In the prospective study, mobile phlebotomists collected whole blood, serum and a nasopharyngeal or oropharyngeal swab from each participant. Over an approximately 2-month period, participants in the prospective study had the option of providing additional blood draws and questionnaires. Before DNA extraction, blood samples from the prospective study were shipped at room temperature or frozen.

TCRbeta CDR3 regions were amplified from genomic DNA by means of the immunoSEQ Assay, a bias-controlled multiplex PCR. The original methods were these. Nucleated cell counts per sample were estimated from amplification of reference gene primers within the assay. To quantify the absolute abundance of each unique TCRbeta CDR3 rearrangement, sequence reads were collapsed and filtered. Productive Simpson clonality was computed per sample as the square root of Simpson's diversity index over productive rearrangements. The table comes from immuneACCESS by way of TCRdb, which keeps in-frame sequences with V and J called. Part of the clones is missing from these tables; in studies checked, under half for an unresolved V gene and the rest for unknown reasons. Clone size and the V and J calls come from that table; the DNA yielded D and trimming. This sample lists under 250,000 clones; 65% to 85% were detected once. The ten biggest clones cover 3% to 3.5% of the sample.

Sequenced input: PBMCs or T cells enriched from blood (not recorded which). The chain is assembled from TRBV5-1 and TRBJ1-1; 11 bases in between match TRBD1. The receptor's source is a woman aged 55-69 years who had recovered from COVID-19. The sequenced DNA: TGCGCCAGCAGCTTGTTGGGACAGGGGGATCTAGGAGCTTTCTTT. The encoded protein is CASSLLGQGDLGAFF.